The T cell receptor beta chain under discussion was sequenced for a study of blood T cell repertoires in COVID-19 (dated by TCRdb to 2018 to 2021). With respect to the entire study: Collaborator samples came from the United States, Italy and Spain and covered acute and convalescent phases of COVID-19. The prospective study material was composed of cDNA or gDNA derived from T cells, B-cell-depleted T cells, or PBMCs. Subjects who had been exposed to COVID-19, were actively infected with it, or had recovered from it provided the deeply sampled blood TCRbeta repertoires that made up the dataset. The repertoires were made available in a free public database intended to serve as a resource for research on the immune response to SARS-CoV-2. Samples came from the ongoing ImmuneRACE study (first 160 participants) plus 1,254 subjects from 6 global collaborators. Nearly every sample came with metadata listing a de-identified subject ID, COVID-19 status, age in years and sex. Where available, HLA class I and class II types were taken from metadata supplied by the sample provider and were not determined by assay-based typing. Summary of the overall study and its limitations: The amount of clinical and demographic metadata varied by source and participant and was provided uncurated.

As for this clone: The antigen this receptor binds is unknown. No much larger clonotype is one base removed from it; base qualities were not supplied.

The immunoSEQ Assay, a bias-controlled multiplex PCR, was used to amplify TCRbeta CDR3 regions from genomic DNA. Turning to the authors' computational methods: The number of nucleated cells in each sample was estimated by amplification of reference gene primers within the assay. Sequence reads were collapsed and filtered to measure the absolute abundance of every unique TCRbeta CDR3 rearrangement. Productive Simpson clonality was computed per sample as the square root of Simpson's diversity index over productive rearrangements. TCRdb re-hosts the immuneACCESS table, in-frame sequences only. Its copies lack some clones; in the studies checked, an unresolved V gene accounts for under half of them, and the cause for the rest is not known. Clonal size and the V and J genes are those of that table, whereas D and trimming came from the DNA. The table for this sample lists 110,000 or so clones; approximately 85% of them were counted only once. Clones ranked in the top ten supply roughly 5% of the sample.

From the germline V gene (reference sequence), CDR1 is LNHDA and CDR2 is SQIVND. Counted from cysteine to phenylalanine, this CDR3 has 17 amino acids. The kept DNA is CDR3 alone, 51 bases in frame from the first base. Trimming leaves V shorter by 4 bases and J shorter by 5 bases, with the junction holding 13 bases beyond the gene matches. In Seattle, one collaborating source enrolled patients while the infection was active and tracked those patients longitudinally over the course of disease. Each collaborating institution followed its own protocols to collect whole blood in K2EDTA tubes. For TCRbeta analysis, collaborator samples were shipped as frozen whole blood, as isolated PBMCs, or as DNA extracted from either sample type.

This TCR was sampled from a woman aged 55-75 years with COVID-19, enrolled during active disease. The V and J segments used are TRBV19 and TRBJ1-2, with TRBD1 matching 10 junction bases. Material for sequencing was peripheral blood. The DNA is TGTGCCAGTAGTACGATCGGGCCTTCGGGACAGGGGTATGGCTACACCTTC. This encodes CASSTIGPSGQGYGYTF. Supplemented by the reference TRBV19 and TRBJ1-2 proteins around the CDR3, the complete variable domain is DGGITQSPKYLFRKEGQNVTLSCEQNLNHDAMYWYRQDPGQGLRLIYYSQIVNDFQKGDIAEGYSVSREKKESFPLTVTSAQKNPTAFYLCASSTIGPSGQGYGYTFGSGTRLTVV.